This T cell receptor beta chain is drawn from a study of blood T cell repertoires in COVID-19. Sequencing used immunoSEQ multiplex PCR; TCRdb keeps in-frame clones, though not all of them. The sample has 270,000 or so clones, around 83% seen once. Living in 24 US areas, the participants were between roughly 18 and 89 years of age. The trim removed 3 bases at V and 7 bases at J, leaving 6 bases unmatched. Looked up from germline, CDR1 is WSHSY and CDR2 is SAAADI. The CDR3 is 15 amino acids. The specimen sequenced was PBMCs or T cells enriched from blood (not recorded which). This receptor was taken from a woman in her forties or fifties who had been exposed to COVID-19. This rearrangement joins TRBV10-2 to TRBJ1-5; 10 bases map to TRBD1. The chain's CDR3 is CASSEGTGVGQPQHF. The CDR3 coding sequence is TGCGCCAGCAGTGAAGGGACAGGGGTGGGACAGCCCCAGCATTTT.